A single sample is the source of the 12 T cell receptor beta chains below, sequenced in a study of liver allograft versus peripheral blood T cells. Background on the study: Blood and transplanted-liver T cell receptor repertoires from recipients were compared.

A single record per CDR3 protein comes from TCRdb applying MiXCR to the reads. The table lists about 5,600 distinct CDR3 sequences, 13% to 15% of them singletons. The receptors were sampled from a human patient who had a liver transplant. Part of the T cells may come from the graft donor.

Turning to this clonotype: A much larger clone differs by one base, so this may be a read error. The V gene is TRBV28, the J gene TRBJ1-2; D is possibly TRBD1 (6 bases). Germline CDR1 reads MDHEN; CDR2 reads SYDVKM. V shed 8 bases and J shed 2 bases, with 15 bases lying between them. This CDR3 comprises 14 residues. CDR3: CASVHDGGNYGYTF. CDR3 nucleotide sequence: TGTGCCAGCGTCCATGACGGGGGCAACTATGGCTACACCTTC.

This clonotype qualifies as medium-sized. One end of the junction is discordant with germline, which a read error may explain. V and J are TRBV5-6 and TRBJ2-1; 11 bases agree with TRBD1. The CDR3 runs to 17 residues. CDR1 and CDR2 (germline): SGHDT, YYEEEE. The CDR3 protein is CASSLDGQGAEVIKGIF. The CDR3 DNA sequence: TGTGCCAGCAGCTTAGACGGACAGGGGGCAGAGGTTATTAAGGGGATCTTC.

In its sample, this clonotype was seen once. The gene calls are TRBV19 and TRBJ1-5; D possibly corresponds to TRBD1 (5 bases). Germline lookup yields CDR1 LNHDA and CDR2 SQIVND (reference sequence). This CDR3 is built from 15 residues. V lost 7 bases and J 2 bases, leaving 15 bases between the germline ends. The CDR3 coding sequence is TGTGCCAGTACTGAGCTGGGCAGGGGCAATCAGCCCCAGCATTTT. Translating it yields CASTELGRGNQPQHF.

This chain's CDR3 is CASSFQGSSYGYTF. The CDR3 nucleotides read TGTGCCAGCAGCTTCCAGGGCTCAAGCTATGGCTACACCTTC. The chain carries TRBV5-4 and TRBJ1-2, with D possibly matching TRBD1 (5 bases). V was cut by 2 bases and J by 4 bases, with 12 bases left in between. This CDR3 comprises 14 residues. From germline, CDR1 is SGHNT and CDR2 YYREEE (reference sequence).

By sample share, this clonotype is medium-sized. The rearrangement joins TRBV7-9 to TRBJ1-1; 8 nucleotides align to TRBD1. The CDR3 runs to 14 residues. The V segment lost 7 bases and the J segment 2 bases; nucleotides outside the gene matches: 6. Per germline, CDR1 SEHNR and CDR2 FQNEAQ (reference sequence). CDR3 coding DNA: TGTGCCAGCAAAAAGACAGGGGAAAACACTGAAGCTTTCTTT. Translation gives CASKKTGENTEAFF.

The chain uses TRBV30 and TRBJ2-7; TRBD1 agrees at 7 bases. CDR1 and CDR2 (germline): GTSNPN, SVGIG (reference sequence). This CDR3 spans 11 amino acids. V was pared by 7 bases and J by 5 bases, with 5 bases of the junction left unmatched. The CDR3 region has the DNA TGTGCCTCAGACAGGGACAACGAGCAGTACTTC. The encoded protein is CASDRDNEQYF.

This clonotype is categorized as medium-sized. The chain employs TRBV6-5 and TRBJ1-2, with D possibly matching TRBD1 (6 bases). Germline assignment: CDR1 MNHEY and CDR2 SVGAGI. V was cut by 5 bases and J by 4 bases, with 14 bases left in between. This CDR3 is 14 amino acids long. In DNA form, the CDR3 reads TGTGCCAGCAGTAGGAACAGGGAGGGCTATGGCTACACCTTC. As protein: CASSRNREGYGYTF.

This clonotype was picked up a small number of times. The CDR3 is CAVLAYEQYF. CDR3 DNA: TGTGCCGTATTAGCCTACGAGCAGTACTTC. The chain links TRBV30 to TRBJ2-7; D not certain. The CDR3 spans 10 residues. The germline gives CDR1 GTSNPN, CDR2 SVGIG (reference sequence). V lost 8 bases and J lost 2, with 7 bases in between.

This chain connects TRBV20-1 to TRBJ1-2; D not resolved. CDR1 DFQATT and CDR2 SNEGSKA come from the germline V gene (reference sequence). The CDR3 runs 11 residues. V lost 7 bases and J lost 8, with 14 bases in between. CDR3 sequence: CSGAVQGGYTF. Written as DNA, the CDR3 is TGCAGTGGCGCAGTGCAAGGGGGCTACACCTTC.

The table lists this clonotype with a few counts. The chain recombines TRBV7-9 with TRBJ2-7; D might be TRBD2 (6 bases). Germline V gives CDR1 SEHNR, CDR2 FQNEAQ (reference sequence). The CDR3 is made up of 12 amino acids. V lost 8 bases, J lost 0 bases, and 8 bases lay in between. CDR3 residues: CASRESSYEQYF. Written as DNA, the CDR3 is TGTGCCAGCCGGGAGAGCTCCTACGAGCAGTACTTC.

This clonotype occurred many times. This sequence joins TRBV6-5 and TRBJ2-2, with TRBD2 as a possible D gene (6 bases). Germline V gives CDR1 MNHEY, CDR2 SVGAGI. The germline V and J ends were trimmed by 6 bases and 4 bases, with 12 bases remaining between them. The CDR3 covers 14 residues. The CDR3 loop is CASSNAGGTGELFF. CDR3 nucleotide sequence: TGTGCCAGCAGCAACGCCGGGGGCACCGGGGAGCTGTTTTTT.

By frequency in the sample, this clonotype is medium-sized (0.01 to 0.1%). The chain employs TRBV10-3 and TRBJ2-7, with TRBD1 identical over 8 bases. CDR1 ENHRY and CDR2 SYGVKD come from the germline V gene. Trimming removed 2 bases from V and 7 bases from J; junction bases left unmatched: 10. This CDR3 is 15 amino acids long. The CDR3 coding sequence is TGTGCCATCAGTGAGAGACAGGGGAGCGTATGGGAGCAGTACTTC. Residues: CAISERQGSVWEQYF.